Listed below are T cell receptor beta chains from one sample, sequenced in a study of beta chain features in type 1 diabetes. Repertoires were generated with immunoSEQ multiplex PCR, while TCRdb's copy carries only in-frame clones and drops some. This repertoire shows around 710,000 clones, roughly 12% found once; its top ten account for around 0.12%. The sequenced material came from naive CD4+ T cells from blood. The receptors originated from a young man with type 1 diabetes. Both conserved end residues are part of each CDR3.

>TRBV6-5|TRBJ1-5
CASSSQGRANQPQHF
>TRBV9|TRBJ2-3
CASSAPDGSSTDTQYF
>TRBV5-4|TRBJ2-3
CASSLATSGDTDTQYF
>TRBV2|TRBJ1-2
CASRADANYGYTF
>TRBV7-9|TRBJ2-7
CASSLMSSPDRQYF
>TRBV6-6|TRBJ2-1
CASSSTGGSYNEQFF
>TRBV7-2|TRBJ2-2
CASSARRAGELFF
>TRBV30|TRBJ1-2
CAWGTGADRGYTF
>TRBV2|TRBJ2-3
CASSASLDTQYF
>TRBV5-6|TRBJ1-4
CASSPGTGGFTNEKLFF
>TRBV11-2|TRBJ1-2
CASSPGTGGSYGYTF
>TRBV6-5|TRBJ2-3
CASSYHNQDTPQYF
>TRBV30|TRBJ1-5
CAWSEPTSPLTGPQPQHF
>TRBV5-4|TRBJ2-3
CASSYGQGSTDTQYF
>TRBV7-6|TRBJ2-3
CASSLAPGTGATDTQYF
>TRBV19|TRBJ1-5
CASSINDRGNQPQHF
>TRBV4-3|TRBJ1-2
CASSQETGWLANYGYTF
>TRBV6-5|TRBJ1-2
CASSLGQLNGYTF
>TRBV27|TRBJ1-6
CASSLGTGWTPLHF
>TRBV7-2|TRBJ1-2
CASTSLYRYGYTF
>TRBV10-2|TRBJ2-7
CASVTGDEQYF
>TRBV11-2|TRBJ2-1
CASSYLAGGFYNEQFF
>TRBV13|TRBJ1-2
CASIRWDRGQRNYGYTF
>TRBV19|TRBJ2-7
CASSRGTYEQYF
>TRBV5-1|TRBJ2-7
CASSLGGTSGDNEQYF
>TRBV5-1|TRBJ2-7
CASSYLTGTGDSYEQYF
>TRBV7-9|TRBJ2-5
CAINRGRETQYF
>TRBV4-2|TRBJ2-2
CASSQGHSGTGSTGELFF
>TRBV6-5|TRBJ2-7
CASSYTGSSYEQYF
>TRBV5-6|TRBJ1-3
CASSLGRDTIYF
>TRBV18|TRBJ1-5
CASSPETGNQPQHF
>TRBV19|TRBJ1-5
CATQGQSNQPQHF
>TRBV5-8|TRBJ1-5
CASSPPGVEEPQHF
>TRBV6-5|TRBJ2-5
CASSYGDSQETQYF
>TRBV4-2|TRBJ1-2
CASSQDRDIYGYTF
>TRBV18|TRBJ2-3
CASSTGYGTDTQYF
>TRBV9|TRBJ2-3
CASSVHTTGATTDTQYF
>TRBV7-2|TRBJ1-1
CASSLGITEAFF
>TRBV11-2|TRBJ1-6
CASSAIQGDGNSPLHF
>TRBV27|TRBJ2-1
CASTLNPGTEQFF
>TRBV19|TRBJ1-5
CASSIPAGNQPQHF
>TRBV19|TRBJ1-1
CASSPRGDTEAFF